A single T cell receptor (beta chain) is shown here with its context. This entry comes from a study of blood T cell repertoires in COVID-19. Here immunoSEQ multiplex PCR was the method, and the copy in TCRdb shows in-frame clones only, minus some. The sample has 200,000 to 250,000 clones, roughly 75% seen once. This CDR3 comprises 15 residues. V lost 3 bases to trimming and J lost 3 bases; unmatched junction nucleotides: 4. Germline CDR1 reads LGHDT; CDR2 reads YNNKEL (reference sequence). The TCR comes from a woman in her 70s with acute or convalescent COVID-19. The V call is TRBV3-1 (or the pseudogene TRBV3-2), the J call TRBJ2-7; 11 nucleotides match TRBD1. Sequenced input: peripheral blood. The CDR3 region has the DNA TGTGCCAGCAGCCAGAGGGACAGGGGGGGCTACGAGCAGTACTTC. The encoded protein is CASSQRDRGGYEQYF.